The 28 T cell receptor beta chains presented below share a single source sample, sequenced in a study of control samples from healthy donors and cancer patients (dated by TCRdb to the early 2020s). The receptor library was made with the immunoSEQ multiplex PCR assay. TCRdb took over this immuneACCESS table, retaining in-frame rearrangements with V and J assigned. Such tables are incomplete; in checked studies, under half of the missing clones stem from an unresolved V gene, and the remainder is unexplained. The sample table shows around 50,000 clones, and 95% are seen once. The top ten clones comprise roughly 2.3% of the sample. Sequencing used blood. These receptors were taken from a young man in good health.

With respect to this clone: Distinct nucleotide sequences in the sample also encode this CDR3. V is TRBV4-2 and J is TRBJ1-1; no firm D call. Trimming cost V 0 bases and J 0 bases, with 11 bases left between them. CDR3 length: 16 amino acids. Germline V gene lookup returns CDR1 LGHNA and CDR2 YNFKEQ. In DNA form, the CDR3 reads TGTGCCAGCAGCCAAGAGAGTCAAGTCATGAACACTGAAGCTTTCTTT. Its translation: CASSQESQVMNTEAFF.

The chain is built from TRBV28 and TRBJ2-1; TRBD2 agrees at 11 bases. From germline, CDR1 is MDHEN and CDR2 SYDVKM. The CDR3 extends over 16 amino acids. J was trimmed by 5 bases and V by 6 bases; bases with no gene match: 9. Here the CDR3 reads CASSPLAGVRDNEQFF. The CDR3 DNA sequence: TGTGCCAGCAGCCCACTAGCGGGAGTAAGGGACAATGAGCAGTTCTTC.

This clone has more than one count but fewer than ten. The gene calls are TRBV18 and TRBJ2-1; D ambiguous. The CDR3 sequence is 13 residues long. V lost 6 bases and J lost 7, with 13 bases in between. Germline V lookup: CDR1 KGHSH, CDR2 LQKENI. The CDR3 reads CASSPLPINEQFF. DNA of the CDR3: TGTGCCAGCTCCCCCTTGCCTATAAATGAGCAGTTCTTC.

The chain uses TRBV21-1 and TRBJ2-3; TRBD2 reflects the table's D call only, with no check against the DNA. TRBV21-1 is a pseudogene locus. The CDR3 is 15 residues long. CDR3 sequence: CANRAAGGGTDTQYF. CDR3 nucleotide sequence: TGTGCCAACCGCGCAGCGGGAGGAGGGACAGATACGCAGTATTTT.

In this sample, this clone turned up once. The chain recombines TRBV6-5 with TRBJ1-3; D is unclear. Germline V CDR1 and CDR2: MNHEY, SVGAGI. Trimming left V 5 bases short and J 0 bases short, with 5 bases between. This CDR3 has 13 amino acids. The CDR3 loop reads CASSHNSGNTIYF. CDR3 nucleotide sequence: TGTGCCAGCAGTCACAACTCTGGAAACACCATATATTTT.

This rearrangement joins TRBV28 to TRBJ1-5; D is ambiguous. Trimming cost V 2 bases and J 1 base, with 6 bases left between them. Germline loops: CDR1 MDHEN, CDR2 SYDVKM. The CDR3 length is 14 residues. The CDR3 bases are TGTGCCAGCAGTTTACACCCGAGCAATCAGCCCCAGCATTTT. Protein: CASSLHPSNQPQHF.

The J gene is TRBJ1-1, the V gene TRBV28; D perhaps matches TRBD1 (6 bases). The V and J ends lost 6 bases and 5 bases respectively, with 19 bases between them. This CDR3 region has 15 residues. Germline CDR1 is MDHEN and CDR2 is SYDVKM. CDR3 in DNA: TGTGCCAGCAGCCCTTGGGGCAGGGGATTTACTGAAGCTTTCTTT. It is translated as CASSPWGRGFTEAFF.

This rearrangement joins TRBV5-6 to TRBJ1-2; TRBD1 aligns across 9 bases. The V gene end was trimmed by 4 bases and the J gene end by 7 bases; junction bases not matched to a gene: 5. Germline CDR1 reads SGHDT; CDR2 reads YYEEEE. The CDR3 contains 13 residues. The CDR3 is CASSVRDRVGYTF. The DNA for the CDR3 is TGTGCCAGCAGCGTCCGGGACAGGGTTGGCTACACCTTC.

Only one count was recorded for this clone. It may be a read error: a sequence one base away is much more abundant. The chain uses TRBV6-4 and TRBJ2-2; D remains ambiguous. V lost 2 bases to trimming and J lost 4 bases, with 5 bases between them. The germline gives CDR1 MRHNA, CDR2 SNTAGT. The CDR3 consists of 13 residues. For the CDR3, the DNA is TGTGCCAGCAGTGACACAAGCACCGGGGAGCTGTTTTTT. This sequence encodes CASSDTSTGELFF.

The chain combines TRBV19 with TRBJ2-3; a possible D gene is TRBD2 (5 bases). Trimming shortened V by 6 bases and J by 6 bases, and 10 bases separated the two germline ends. The CDR3 is 12 amino acids. Germline V lookup: CDR1 LNHDA, CDR2 SQIVND (reference sequence). The DNA of the CDR3 is TGTGCCAGTAGCTTCCGAGGGGATACGCAGTATTTT. Translated, it gives CASSFRGDTQYF. The variable domain in full, with the rest retrieved from reference TRBV19 and TRBJ2-3, is DGGITQSPKYLFRKEGQNVTLSCEQNLNHDAMYWYRQDPGQGLRLIYYSQIVNDFQKGDIAEGYSVSREKKESFPLTVTSAQKNPTAFYLCASSFRGDTQYFGPGTRLTVL.

In its sample, this clone was seen once. V usage is TRBV4-1 and J usage is TRBJ2-7, with a possible D match to TRBD2 (6 bases). Germline CDR1 is MGHRA and CDR2 is YSYEKL. The CDR3 has 15 residues. The V end was cut by 0 bases, the J end by 4 bases, with 13 bases between. Here the CDR3 reads CASSQEREEMYEQYF. The CDR3 nucleotides are TGCGCCAGCAGCCAAGAGCGGGAAGAGATGTACGAGCAGTACTTC.

V gene TRBV18 combines with J gene TRBJ2-7; 7 bases are shared with TRBD1. In germline, CDR1 is KGHSH, CDR2 LQKENI. This CDR3 comprises 15 residues. Germline trimming cut 4 bases from V and 1 base from J; bases unmatched to any gene: 7. The chain's CDR3 is CASSLQDRISYEQYF. The CDR3 DNA follows: TGTGCCAGCTCACTCCAGGACAGGATTTCCTACGAGCAGTACTTC.

The CDR3 is CASRIGGTGELFF. CDR3 in DNA: TGTGCCAGCAGGATAGGGGGGACCGGGGAGCTGTTTTTT. The chain has TRBV14 and TRBJ2-2; D tentatively fits TRBD1 or TRBD2 (6 bases each). The germline gives CDR1 SGHDN, CDR2 FVKESK. The CDR3 covers 13 residues. The V gene lost 6 bases and the J gene lost 5 bases, with 10 bases spanning the gap.

The CDR3 DNA reads TGCGCCAGCAGTCAATATGGTTCCTACGAGCAGTACTTC. Translated: CASSQYGSYEQYF. The genes are TRBV23-1 and TRBJ2-7; D remains unclear. TRBV23-1 is placed among ORFs of uncertain function. The CDR3 totals 13 residues. Trimming shortened V by 1 base and J by 1 base, and 5 bases separated the two germline ends.

This chain uses TRBV7-9 with TRBJ1-1; no reliable D call. CDR3 size: 11 residues. Deletions cut 6 bases from V and 6 bases from J, with 8 bases between. CDR1 is SEHNR and CDR2 is FQNEAQ in the germline V gene (reference sequence). CDR3 loop: CASRLGPEAFF. The CDR3 coding sequence is TGTGCCAGCAGACTAGGCCCTGAAGCTTTCTTT.

V and J are TRBV7-9 and TRBJ2-6; 7 bases agree with TRBD1. This CDR3 is built from 21 residues. Looked up from germline, CDR1 is SEHNR and CDR2 is FQNEAQ (reference sequence). After removal of 5 bases from V and 0 bases from J, the junction contained 19 bases not matched to a gene. CDR3: CASSMTGPDPGFHSGANVLTF. In DNA, the CDR3 is TGTGCCAGCAGCATGACAGGGCCGGACCCCGGGTTTCACTCTGGGGCCAACGTCCTGACTTTC.

The chain links TRBV4-1 to TRBJ1-1; TRBD1 aligns across 11 bases. The V segment lost 2 bases and the J segment 1 base; nucleotides outside the gene matches: 6. The CDR3 covers 17 residues. Germline lookup yields CDR1 MGHRA and CDR2 YSYEKL. This chain's CDR3 is CASSQTGTGGQNTEAFF. The CDR3, as DNA: TGCGCCAGCAGCCAAACCGGGACAGGGGGGCAGAACACTGAAGCTTTCTTT.

This chain connects TRBV19 to TRBJ2-3; 11 bases agree with TRBD1. Trimming cost V 7 bases and J 3 bases; bases outside gene matches: 6. CDR1 and CDR2 from the germline V gene are LNHDA and SQIVND (reference sequence). The CDR3 totals 15 residues. This CDR3 is CASKIRDRGTDTQYF. CDR3 DNA sequence: TGTGCCAGTAAGATCCGGGACAGGGGGACAGATACGCAGTATTTT. Using reference TRBV19 and TRBJ2-3 for the parts outside the CDR3, the full variable domain is DGGITQSPKYLFRKEGQNVTLSCEQNLNHDAMYWYRQDPGQGLRLIYYSQIVNDFQKGDIAEGYSVSREKKESFPLTVTSAQKNPTAFYLCASKIRDRGTDTQYFGPGTRLTVL.

The chain employs TRBV27 and TRBJ2-6; D gene ambiguous. Germline loops: CDR1 MNHEY, CDR2 SMNVEV (reference sequence). The CDR3 length is 14 residues. V was clipped by 3 bases and J by 4 bases, with 7 bases between them. CDR3 DNA sequence: TGTGCCAGCAGTTTCTCTCAAGGGGCCAACGTCCTGACTTTC. This encodes CASSFSQGANVLTF.

A word on this clone: At the DNA level, this CDR3 is encoded by other sequences in the same sample as well. The V call is TRBV5-8, the J call TRBJ2-5; D uncertain. Trimming cost V 4 bases and J 3 bases, with 10 bases left between them. The CDR3 has 13 amino acids. Germline CDR1 and CDR2: SGHTS and YDEGEE. The CDR3 sequence: CASSLNGEETQYF. CDR3 coding DNA: TGTGCCAGCAGCCTAAACGGAGAAGAGACCCAGTACTTC. The variable domain in full, with the rest retrieved from reference TRBV5-8 and TRBJ2-5, is EAGVTQSPTHLIKTRGQQATLRCSPISGHTSVYWYQQALGLGLQFLLWYDEGEERNRGNFPPRFSGRQFPNYSSELNVNALELEDSALYLCASSLNGEETQYFGPGTRLLVL.

This chain links TRBV10-1 with TRBJ1-4; D is undetermined. CDR3 size: 13 residues. CDR1 and CDR2 (germline): WNHNN, SYGVQD (reference sequence). The V and J ends lost 2 bases and 5 bases respectively, with 6 bases between them. The CDR3 spells CASSEGLNEKLFF. The DNA of the CDR3 is TGCGCCAGCAGTGAGGGGTTGAATGAAAAACTGTTTTTT.

The chain couples TRBV7-8 to TRBJ1-1; possible D gene TRBD1, 6 bases. This CDR3 is built from 15 residues. CDR1 is SGHVS and CDR2 is FQNEAQ in the germline V gene. V dropped 0 bases and J dropped 4 bases, with 12 bases sitting between them. CDR3 bases: TGTGCCAGCAGCTTAGCGGGGGGCGGGGGCACTGAAGCTTTCTTT. Encoded protein: CASSLAGGGGTEAFF.

The chain links TRBV5-1 to TRBJ2-3, with 13 bases identical to TRBD2. With 0 bases clipped from V and 6 bases from J, the junction kept 4 bases outside the gene matches. The CDR3 has 16 amino acids. Germline-derived CDR1 and CDR2 are SGHRS and YFSETQ. The CDR3 loop is CASSLALTSGRDTQYF. CDR3 sequence (DNA): TGCGCCAGCAGCTTGGCTCTGACTAGCGGGAGGGATACGCAGTATTTT.

V usage is TRBV19 and J usage is TRBJ2-1, with D perhaps matching TRBD2 (6 bases). V lost 6 bases to trimming and J lost 0 bases, with 15 bases between them. CDR3 length equals 16 residues. Looked up from germline, CDR1 is LNHDA and CDR2 is SQIVND (reference sequence). The CDR3 here is CASRHLGLSSYNEQFF. CDR3 DNA: TGTGCCAGTAGGCACCTGGGACTGAGCTCCTACAATGAGCAGTTCTTC.

The rearrangement links TRBV28 to TRBJ2-2; perhaps D is TRBD1 or TRBD2 (7 bases each). Per germline, CDR1 MDHEN and CDR2 SYDVKM. There are 16 residues in the CDR3. The germline V and J ends were trimmed by 2 bases and 4 bases, with 14 bases remaining between them. The CDR3 is CASSLPRGGGTGELFF. The CDR3 DNA reads TGTGCCAGCAGTTTACCCAGGGGGGGTGGCACCGGGGAGCTGTTTTTT.

Comments on this clone: A read error may produce the germline difference seen at one junction end. The CDR3 DNA sequence: TGTGCTAGCAGCCAGGGACTAGCGGGAGGGAACTACGAGCAGTACTTC. Its translation: CASSQGLAGGNYEQYF. This rearrangement joins TRBV7-7 to TRBJ2-7, with TRBD2 identical over 16 bases. The germline CDR1 and CDR2 sequences are SSHAT and FNYEAQ (reference sequence). This CDR3 has 16 residues.

The chain is built from TRBV27 and TRBJ1-5, with 7 bases fitting TRBD1. CDR1 and CDR2 (germline): MNHEY, SMNVEV (reference sequence). Losses at the gene ends were 6 bases for V and 1 base for J; bases not matched to a gene: 3. CDR3 length: 14 amino acids. CDR3 loop: CASRQGGSNQPQHF. The CDR3 bases are TGTGCCAGCAGGCAGGGGGGCAGCAATCAGCCCCAGCATTTT.

The rearrangement joins TRBV27 to TRBJ2-7, with a possible D match to TRBD1 (5 bases). Trimming cost V 8 bases and J 5 bases, with 13 bases left between them. Germline CDR1 is MNHEY and CDR2 is SMNVEV (reference sequence). CDR3 length: 12 amino acids. CDR3 bases: TGTGCCAGCTCAGGGTTTCGAGACGAGCAGTACTTC. It encodes CASSGFRDEQYF.